Listed below are T cell receptor beta chains from one sample, sequenced in a study of blood T cell repertoires in COVID-19. The table came from immunoSEQ multiplex PCR; TCRdb's copy has only in-frame clones and leaves some out. In the table there are more than 200,000 clones, approximately 82% of which are singletons. Input material: peripheral blood. The receptors were sampled from a man between 35 and 55 years old with active or convalescent COVID-19. The CDR3 runs from the conserved cysteine through the conserved F or W. D genes are given only for firm matches. The size of a clone is reported for some rows only, either as once, few or many, or as a class for expanded clones.

V gene: TRBV7-2
J gene: TRBJ2-7
D gene: TRBD1
clone size: -
CDR3 length: 15
CDR3 DNA: TGTGCCAGCAGCTTAGACAGGGGGCCCCGTGTTGAGCAGTACTTC
CDR3 protein: CASSLDRGPRVEQYF

V gene: TRBV14
J gene: TRBJ1-2
D gene: TRBD1
clone size: -
CDR3 length: 16
CDR3 DNA: TGTGCCAGCAGCTATGGGGACAGCAAAAAACCCTATGGCTACACCTTC
CDR3 protein: CASSYGDSKKPYGYTF

V gene: TRBV14
J gene: TRBJ1-1
D gene: TRBD1
clone size: -
CDR3 length: 14
CDR3 DNA: TGTGCCAGCAGCCAAGAAGGCAGGGGGACTGAAGCTTTCTTT
CDR3 protein: CASSQEGRGTEAFF

V gene: TRBV27
J gene: TRBJ2-7
D gene: TRBD1
clone size: -
CDR3 length: 15
CDR3 DNA: TGTGCCAGCAGTCGGAAGAGGGACAGCTCCTACGAGCAGTACTTC
CDR3 protein: CASSRKRDSSYEQYF

V gene: TRBV14
J gene: TRBJ1-6
D gene: TRBD1
clone size: -
CDR3 length: 15
CDR3 DNA: TGTGCCAGCAGCCAACTCCGGGACAGGGGTTCACCCCTCCACTTT
CDR3 protein: CASSQLRDRGSPLHF

V gene: TRBV5-1
J gene: TRBJ1-2
D gene: -
clone size: few
CDR3 length: 12
CDR3 DNA: TGCGCCAGCAGCAACGGTATGAGAGGCTACACCTTC
CDR3 protein: CASSNGMRGYTF

V gene: TRBV27
J gene: TRBJ2-2
D gene: TRBD1
clone size: few
CDR3 length: 15
CDR3 DNA: TGTGCCAGCAGCGACAGGGGGTGGAACACCGGGGAGCTGTTTTTT
CDR3 protein: CASSDRGWNTGELFF

V gene: TRBV27
J gene: TRBJ1-5
D gene: TRBD1
clone size: -
CDR3 length: 15
CDR3 DNA: TGTGCCAGCAGCTCGTCCGGGACAGGGAAGCAGCCCCAGCATTTT
CDR3 protein: CASSSSGTGKQPQHF

V gene: TRBV5-1
J gene: TRBJ2-5
D gene: TRBD1
clone size: -
CDR3 length: 15
CDR3 DNA: TGCGCCAGCAGCGGTAGGACAGGGGGCACTGAGACCCAGTACTTC
CDR3 protein: CASSGRTGGTETQYF

V gene: TRBV19
J gene: TRBJ1-2
D gene: -
clone size: -
CDR3 length: 15
CDR3 DNA: TGTGCCAGTATAGCCCCTCCACCAGGGAACAATGGCTACACCTTC
CDR3 protein: CASIAPPPGNNGYTF

V gene: TRBV3-1/TRBV3-2
J gene: TRBJ1-1
D gene: -
clone size: -
CDR3 length: 12
CDR3 DNA: TGTGCCAGCAGCCAATGGGGAGTTGAAGCTTTCTTT
CDR3 protein: CASSQWGVEAFF

V gene: TRBV6-1
J gene: TRBJ1-6
D gene: TRBD1
clone size: -
CDR3 length: 16
CDR3 DNA: TGTGCCAGCAGTGAAGCGACAGGGTATTCGGAACCACCCCTCCACTTT
CDR3 protein: CASSEATGYSEPPLHF

V gene: TRBV10-3
J gene: TRBJ2-1
D gene: TRBD1
clone size: -
CDR3 length: 14
CDR3 DNA: TGTGCCATCAGTGTGCAAACAGGGGAGCGTGAGCAGTTCTTC
CDR3 protein: CAISVQTGEREQFF

V gene: TRBV28
J gene: TRBJ2-2
D gene: -
clone size: -
CDR3 length: 13
CDR3 DNA: TGTACCAGCAGTTTAGCTGGGCCCGGGGAGCTGTTTTTT
CDR3 protein: CTSSLAGPGELFF

V gene: TRBV6-5
J gene: TRBJ1-2
D gene: -
clone size: few
CDR3 length: 14
CDR3 DNA: TGTGCCAGCAGTCTCATGGGGGCAGACTATGGCTACACCTTC
CDR3 protein: CASSLMGADYGYTF

V gene: TRBV6-5
J gene: TRBJ1-1
D gene: -
clone size: once
CDR3 length: 14
CDR3 DNA: TGTGCCAGCATGAGGGGCGGGGCTTGGGCTGAAGCTTTCTTT
CDR3 protein: CASMRGGAWAEAFF

V gene: TRBV29-1
J gene: TRBJ2-7
D gene: -
clone size: -
CDR3 length: 16
CDR3 DNA: TGCAGCGTTGGACAGGGGTTGCGGGGGGGGAATTACGAGCAGTACTTC
CDR3 protein: CSVGQGLRGGNYEQYF